This TCR beta chain was obtained from a study of cytomegalovirus exposure and HLA in healthy donors. Whole-study findings and limits: The authors enumerated around 150 TCR beta chains as linked to cytomegalovirus.

The PCR employed 60 Vbeta primers together with 13 Jbeta primers. Clones were sequenced by immunoSEQ multiplex PCR, and TCRdb holds only the in-frame ones, with some missing. Among some 130,000 clones, roughly 60% were seen once, and the ten largest hold under 2.5%. A remark on this clone: What it recognizes is unknown.

These donors counted as nominally healthy when sampled, but unrecorded immune exposures were likely. Sequenced sample: PBMCs. The receptor comes from a woman aged 40 to 55 in good health and CMV-seronegative.

The DNA of the CDR3 is TGCGCCAGCAGCTTGGACAGGGTAGGAAACACTGAAGCTTTCTTT. Its protein product is CASSLDRVGNTEAFF. This chain connects TRBV5-1 to TRBJ1-1, with D possibly TRBD1 on 6 matching bases. With 0 bases removed from V and 2 bases from J, the gap between germline ends came to 11 bases. The CDR3 has 15 amino acids. Germline lookup yields CDR1 SGHRS and CDR2 YFSETQ.